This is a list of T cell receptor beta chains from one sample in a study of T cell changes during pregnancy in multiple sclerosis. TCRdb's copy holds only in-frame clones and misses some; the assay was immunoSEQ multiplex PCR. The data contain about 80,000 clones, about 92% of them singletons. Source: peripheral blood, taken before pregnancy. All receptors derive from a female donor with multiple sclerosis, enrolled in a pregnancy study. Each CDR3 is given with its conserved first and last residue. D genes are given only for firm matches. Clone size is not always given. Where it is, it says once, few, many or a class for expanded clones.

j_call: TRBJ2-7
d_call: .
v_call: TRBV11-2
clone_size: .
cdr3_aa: CASSLSGGRSYEQYF
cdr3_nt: TGTGCCAGCAGCTTAAGTGGGGGGAGATCCTACGAGCAGTACTTC

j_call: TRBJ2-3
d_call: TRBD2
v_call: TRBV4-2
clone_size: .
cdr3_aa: CASSQFYSQLAGKSTDTQYF
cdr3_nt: TGTGCCAGCAGCCAATTTTACTCCCAACTAGCGGGAAAGAGCACAGATACGCAGTATTTT

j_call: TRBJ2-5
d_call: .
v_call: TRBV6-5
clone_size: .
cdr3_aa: CASSYSMAGLTQYF
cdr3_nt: TGTGCCAGCAGTTACTCGATGGCGGGGTTGACCCAGTACTTC

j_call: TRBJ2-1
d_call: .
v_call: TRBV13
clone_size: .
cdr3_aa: CASSLGLTGNEQFF
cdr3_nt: TGTGCCAGCAGCCTAGGGTTGACAGGCAATGAGCAGTTCTTC

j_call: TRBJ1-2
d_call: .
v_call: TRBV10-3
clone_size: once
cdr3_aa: CAISDQGEGYTF
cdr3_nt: TGTGCCATCAGTGACCAGGGTGAAGGCTACACCTTC

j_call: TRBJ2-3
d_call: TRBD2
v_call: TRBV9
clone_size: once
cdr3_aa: CASSAGTSGGWADTQYF
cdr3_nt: TGTGCCAGCAGCGCCGGGACTAGCGGGGGGTGGGCAGATACGCAGTATTTT

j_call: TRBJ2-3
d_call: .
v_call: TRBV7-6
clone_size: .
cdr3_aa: CASAGEIGTSTDTQYF
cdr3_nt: TGTGCCAGCGCCGGGGAGATAGGGACTAGCACAGATACGCAGTATTTT

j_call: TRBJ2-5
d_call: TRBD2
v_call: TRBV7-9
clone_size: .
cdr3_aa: CASSLDRERGGRETQYF
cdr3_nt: TGTGCCAGCAGCTTAGACCGCGAGCGGGGGGGCCGGGAGACCCAGTACTTC

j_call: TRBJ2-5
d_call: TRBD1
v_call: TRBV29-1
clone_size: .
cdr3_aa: CSETGTGDETQYF
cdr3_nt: TGCAGCGAAACCGGGACAGGGGACGAGACCCAGTACTTC

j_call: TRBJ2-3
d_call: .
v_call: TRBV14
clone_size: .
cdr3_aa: CASSQTRTITDTQYF
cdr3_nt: TGTGCCAGCAGCCAGACCAGGACTATCACAGATACGCAGTATTTT

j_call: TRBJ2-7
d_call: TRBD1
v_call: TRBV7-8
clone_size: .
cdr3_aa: CASLGQGYEQYF
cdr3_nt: TGTGCCAGCTTGGGACAGGGATACGAGCAGTACTTC

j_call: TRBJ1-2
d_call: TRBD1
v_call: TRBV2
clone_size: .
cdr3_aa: CASSEQGVRDYTF
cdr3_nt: TGTGCCAGCAGTGAACAGGGGGTGAGAGACTACACCTTC

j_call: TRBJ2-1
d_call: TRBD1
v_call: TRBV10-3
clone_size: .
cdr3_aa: CAISESQGQGAYEQFF
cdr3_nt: TGTGCCATCAGTGAGTCACAGGGACAGGGTGCCTATGAGCAGTTCTTC

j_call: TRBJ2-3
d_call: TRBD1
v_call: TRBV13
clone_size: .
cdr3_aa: CASSPEPGTGAGDTQYF
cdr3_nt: TGTGCCAGCAGCCCAGAACCCGGGACAGGGGCTGGGGATACGCAGTATTTT

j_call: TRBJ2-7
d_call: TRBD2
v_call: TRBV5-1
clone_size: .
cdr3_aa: CASSLEGGAGEQYF
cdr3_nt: TGCGCCAGCAGCTTGGAGGGAGGGGCGGGCGAGCAGTACTTC

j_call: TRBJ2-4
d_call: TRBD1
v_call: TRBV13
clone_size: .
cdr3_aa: CASSLLQGENIQYF
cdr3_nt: TGTGCCAGCAGCTTACTACAGGGGGAAAACATTCAGTACTTC

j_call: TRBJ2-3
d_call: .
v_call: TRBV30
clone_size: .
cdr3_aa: CAWSFQVSGTQYF
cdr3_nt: TGTGCCTGGAGTTTCCAGGTTTCAGGTACGCAGTATTTT

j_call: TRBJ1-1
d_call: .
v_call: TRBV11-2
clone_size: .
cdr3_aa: CASSTGGTEAFF
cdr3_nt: TGTGCCAGCAGTACCGGGGGGACTGAAGCTTTCTTT

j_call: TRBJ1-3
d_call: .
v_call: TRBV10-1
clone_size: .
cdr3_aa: CASSGGSGFASELVPDSGNTIYF
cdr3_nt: TGCGCCAGCAGTGGGGGTTCGGGATTTGCGTCAGAGCTCGTTCCGGATTCTGGAAACACCATATATTTT

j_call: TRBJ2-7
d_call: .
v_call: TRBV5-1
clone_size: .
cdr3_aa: CASSLAPPDLRSSYEQYF
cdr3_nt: TGCGCCAGCAGCTTGGCCCCCCCAGACTTACGGTCGTCCTACGAGCAGTACTTC

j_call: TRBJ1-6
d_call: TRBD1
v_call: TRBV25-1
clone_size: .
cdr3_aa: CASRVTGANSPLHF
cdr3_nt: TGTGCCAGCAGGGTAACAGGGGCAAATTCACCCCTCCACTTT

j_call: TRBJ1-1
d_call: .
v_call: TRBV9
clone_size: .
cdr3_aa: CASRPGAMNTEAFF
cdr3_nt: TGTGCCAGCCGCCCAGGGGCTATGAACACTGAAGCTTTCTTT

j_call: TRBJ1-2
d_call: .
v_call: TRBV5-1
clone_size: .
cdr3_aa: CASSPREAKDYGYTF
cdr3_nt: TGCGCCAGCAGCCCAAGGGAGGCGAAGGACTATGGCTACACCTTC

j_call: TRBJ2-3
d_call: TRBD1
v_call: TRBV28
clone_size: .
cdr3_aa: CASSLWGTGPTDTQYF
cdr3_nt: TGTGCCAGCAGTTTGTGGGGGACAGGACCCACAGATACGCAGTATTTT

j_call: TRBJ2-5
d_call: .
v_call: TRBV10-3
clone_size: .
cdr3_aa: CAISELETQYF
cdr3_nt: TGTGCCATCAGTGAGCTTGAGACCCAGTACTTC

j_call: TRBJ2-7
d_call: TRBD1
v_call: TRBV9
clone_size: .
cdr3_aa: CASSLGTEYEQYF
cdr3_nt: TGTGCCAGCAGCCTCGGGACAGAGTACGAGCAGTACTTC

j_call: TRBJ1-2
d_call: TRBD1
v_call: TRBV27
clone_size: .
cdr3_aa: CASSLSVRQGGGYTF
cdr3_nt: TGTGCCAGCAGTTTATCGGTTAGACAGGGAGGTGGCTACACCTTC

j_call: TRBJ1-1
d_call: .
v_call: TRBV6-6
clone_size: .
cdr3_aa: CATRDSGGLNTEAFF
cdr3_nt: TGTGCCACCCGAGACTCGGGGGGTTTGAACACTGAAGCTTTCTTT

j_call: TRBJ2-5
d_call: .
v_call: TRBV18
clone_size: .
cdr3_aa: CASSPPGRQETQYF
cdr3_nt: TGTGCCAGCTCTCCCCCCGGGAGACAAGAGACCCAGTACTTC

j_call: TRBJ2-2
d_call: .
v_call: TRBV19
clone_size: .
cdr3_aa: CASSIVGGYTGELFF
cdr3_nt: TGTGCCAGTAGTATAGTAGGCGGGTACACCGGGGAGCTGTTTTTT

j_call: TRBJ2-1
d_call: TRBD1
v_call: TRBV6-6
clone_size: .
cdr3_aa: CASKKGRDRGFNEQFF
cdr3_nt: TGTGCCAGCAAAAAGGGTCGGGACAGGGGGTTCAATGAGCAGTTCTTC

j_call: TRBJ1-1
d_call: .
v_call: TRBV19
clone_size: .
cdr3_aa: CASSPRSTGNTEAFF
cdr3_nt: TGTGCCAGTAGTCCCCGATCAACAGGGAACACTGAAGCTTTCTTT

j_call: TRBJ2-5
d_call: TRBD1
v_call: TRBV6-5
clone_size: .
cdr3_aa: CASSYAGTVETQYF
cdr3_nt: TGTGCCAGCAGTTACGCTGGGACAGTAGAGACCCAGTACTTC

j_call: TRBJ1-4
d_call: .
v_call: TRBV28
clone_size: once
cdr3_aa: CASSPHSEKLFF
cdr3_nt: TGTGCCAGCAGCCCACACAGTGAAAAACTGTTTTTT

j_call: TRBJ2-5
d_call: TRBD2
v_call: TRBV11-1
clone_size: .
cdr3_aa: CASSSTSGGPHQETQYF
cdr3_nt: TGTGCCAGCAGCTCGACTAGCGGGGGGCCCCACCAAGAGACCCAGTACTTC